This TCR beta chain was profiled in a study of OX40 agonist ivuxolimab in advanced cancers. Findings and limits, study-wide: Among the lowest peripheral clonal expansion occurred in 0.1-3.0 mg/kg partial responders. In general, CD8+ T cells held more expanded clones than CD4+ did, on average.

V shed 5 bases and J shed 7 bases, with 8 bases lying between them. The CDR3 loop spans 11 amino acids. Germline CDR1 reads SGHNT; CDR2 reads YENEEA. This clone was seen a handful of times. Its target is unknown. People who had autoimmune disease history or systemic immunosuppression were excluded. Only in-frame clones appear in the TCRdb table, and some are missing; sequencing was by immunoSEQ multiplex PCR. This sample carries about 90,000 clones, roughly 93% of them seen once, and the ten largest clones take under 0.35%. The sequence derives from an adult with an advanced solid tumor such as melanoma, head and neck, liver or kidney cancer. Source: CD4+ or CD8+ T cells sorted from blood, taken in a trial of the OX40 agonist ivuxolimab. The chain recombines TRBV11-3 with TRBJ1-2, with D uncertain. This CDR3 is CASSPGPGYTF. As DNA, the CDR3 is TGTGCCAGCAGCCCTGGACCTGGCTACACCTTC.